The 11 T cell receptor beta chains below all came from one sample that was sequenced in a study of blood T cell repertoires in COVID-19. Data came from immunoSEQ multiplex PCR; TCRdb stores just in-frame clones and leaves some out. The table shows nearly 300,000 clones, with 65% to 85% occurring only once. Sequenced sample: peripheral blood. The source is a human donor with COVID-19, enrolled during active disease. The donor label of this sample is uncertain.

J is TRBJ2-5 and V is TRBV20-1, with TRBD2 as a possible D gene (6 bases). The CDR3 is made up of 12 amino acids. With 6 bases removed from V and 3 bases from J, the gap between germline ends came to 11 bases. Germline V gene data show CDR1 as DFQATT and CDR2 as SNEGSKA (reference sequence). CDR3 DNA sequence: TGCAGTGCCAGTAGGAGGGAAGAGACCCAGTACTTC. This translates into CSASRREETQYF.

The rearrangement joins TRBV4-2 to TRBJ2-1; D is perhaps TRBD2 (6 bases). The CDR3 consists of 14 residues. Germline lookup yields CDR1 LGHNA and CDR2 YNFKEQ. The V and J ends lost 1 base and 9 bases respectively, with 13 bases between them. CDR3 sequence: CASSQVIGGAEQFF. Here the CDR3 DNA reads TGTGCCAGCAGCCAAGTAATCGGAGGGGCTGAGCAGTTCTTC.

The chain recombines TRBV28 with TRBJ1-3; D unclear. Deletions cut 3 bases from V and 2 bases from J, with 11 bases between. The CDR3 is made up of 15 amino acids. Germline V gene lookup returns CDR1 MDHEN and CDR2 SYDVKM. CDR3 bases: TGTGCCAGCAGTTTTGGAGGACCCCCTGGAAACACCATATATTTT. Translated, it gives CASSFGGPPGNTIYF.

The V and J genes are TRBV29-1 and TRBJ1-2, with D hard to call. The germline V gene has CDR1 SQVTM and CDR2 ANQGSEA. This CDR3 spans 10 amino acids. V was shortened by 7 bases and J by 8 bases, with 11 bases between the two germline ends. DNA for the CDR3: TGCAGCGCTCTTAGCGGCGGCTACACCTTC. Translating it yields CSALSGGYTF.

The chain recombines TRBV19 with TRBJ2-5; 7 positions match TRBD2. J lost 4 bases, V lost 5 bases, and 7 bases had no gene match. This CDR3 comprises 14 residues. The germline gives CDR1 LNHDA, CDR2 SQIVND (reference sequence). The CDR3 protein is CASSPGLERETQYF. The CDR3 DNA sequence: TGTGCCAGTAGTCCAGGACTAGAAAGAGAGACCCAGTACTTC.

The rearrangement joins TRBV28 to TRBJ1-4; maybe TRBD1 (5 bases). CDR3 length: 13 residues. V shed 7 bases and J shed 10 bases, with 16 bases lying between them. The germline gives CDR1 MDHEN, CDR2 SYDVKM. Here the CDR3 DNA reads TGTGCCAGCACCGTACCGGCGGGGCGAAAACTGTTTTTT. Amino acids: CASTVPAGRKLFF.

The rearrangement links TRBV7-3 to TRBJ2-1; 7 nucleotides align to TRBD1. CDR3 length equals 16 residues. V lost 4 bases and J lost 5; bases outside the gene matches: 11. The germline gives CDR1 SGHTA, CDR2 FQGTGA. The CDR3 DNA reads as TGTGCCAGCAGCTCGTCCCGGGACAGTGGGGACAATGAGCAGTTCTTC. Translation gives CASSSSRDSGDNEQFF.

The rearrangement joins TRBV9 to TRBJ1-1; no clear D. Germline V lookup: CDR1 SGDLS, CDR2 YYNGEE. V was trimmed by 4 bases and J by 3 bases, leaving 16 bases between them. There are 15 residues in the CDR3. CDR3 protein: CASSIAPLEDTEAFF. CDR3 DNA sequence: TGTGCCAGCAGCATCGCCCCCCTGGAGGACACTGAAGCTTTCTTT.

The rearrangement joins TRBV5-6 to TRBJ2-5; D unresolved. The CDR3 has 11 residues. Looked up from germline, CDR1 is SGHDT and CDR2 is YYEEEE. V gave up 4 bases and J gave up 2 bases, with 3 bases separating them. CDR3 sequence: CASSIQETQYF. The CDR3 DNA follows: TGTGCCAGCAGCATACAAGAGACCCAGTACTTC.

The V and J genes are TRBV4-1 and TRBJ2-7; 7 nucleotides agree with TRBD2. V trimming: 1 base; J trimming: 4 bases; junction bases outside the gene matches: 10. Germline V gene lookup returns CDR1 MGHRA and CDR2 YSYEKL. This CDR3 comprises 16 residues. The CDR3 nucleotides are TGCGCCAGCAGCCAAGGGCAGGGAGGGGTTACGTACGAGCAGTACTTC. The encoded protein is CASSQGQGGVTYEQYF.

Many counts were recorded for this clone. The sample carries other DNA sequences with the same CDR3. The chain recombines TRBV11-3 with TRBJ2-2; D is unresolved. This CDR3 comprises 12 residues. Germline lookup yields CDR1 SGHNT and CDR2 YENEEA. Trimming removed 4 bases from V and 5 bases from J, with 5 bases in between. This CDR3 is CASSSPTGELFF. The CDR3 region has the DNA TGTGCCAGCAGCTCCCCTACCGGGGAGCTGTTTTTT.